This T cell receptor (beta chain) was captured in a study of T cells expressing NK-cell markers. TCRdb re-called the 5' RACE reads and gives one entry per CDR3 protein, without DNA. This sample's table has 350,000 to 450,000 distinct CDR3 sequences. This receptor was taken from a man aged 18 to 70 in good health. The sample comprised blood T cells: a sorted CD56 or NKG2C T cell subset, CD4+ or CD8+ T cells, or bulk PBMC T cells (not recorded which).

CDR3 residues: CASSPRDSTYGYTF. V usage is TRBV9 and J usage is TRBJ1-2; the TCRdb D gene call, TRBD1, has no DNA to confirm it. This CDR3 has 14 amino acids. CDR1 SGDLS and CDR2 YYNGEE come from the germline V gene.